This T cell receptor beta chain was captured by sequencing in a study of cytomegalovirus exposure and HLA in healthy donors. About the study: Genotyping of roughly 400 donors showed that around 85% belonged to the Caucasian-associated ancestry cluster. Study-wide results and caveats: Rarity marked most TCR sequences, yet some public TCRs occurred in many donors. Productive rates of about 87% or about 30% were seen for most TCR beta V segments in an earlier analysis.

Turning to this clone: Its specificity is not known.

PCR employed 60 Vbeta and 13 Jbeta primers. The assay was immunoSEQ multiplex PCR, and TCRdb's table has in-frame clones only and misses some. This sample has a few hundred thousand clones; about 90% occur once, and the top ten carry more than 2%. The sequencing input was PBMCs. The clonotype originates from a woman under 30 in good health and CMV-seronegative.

As DNA, the CDR3 is TGTGCCAGCACCTGGACAGGGACCGAGCAGTACTTC. This sequence encodes CASTWTGTEQYF. The V call is TRBV6-1, the J call TRBJ2-5; 8 positions agree with TRBD1. The closer fit of TRBJ2-7 to the DNA end suggests the J call may be wrong. The CDR3 consists of 12 residues. Germline CDR1 reads MNHNS; CDR2 reads SASEGT.